The 5 T cell receptor beta chains below were found in one sample sequenced in a study of T cells after yellow fever vaccination. TCRdb itself ran the 5' RACE reads through MiXCR, one entry per CDR3 protein. This sample has hundreds of thousands of distinct CDR3 sequences, with roughly an eighth found just once. This specimen was CD4+ T cells sorted from PBMCs, taken 15 days after the yellow fever booster vaccination. These receptors were collected from a young man who received the YFV17D yellow fever vaccine.

This clonotype was detected only a few times. The V gene is TRBV3-1, the J gene TRBJ2-3; 9 bases map to TRBD2. This CDR3 is 14 amino acids long. V shed 8 bases, J shed 3 bases, and the junction held 6 bases outside the gene matches. Germline CDR1 and CDR2: LGHDT and YNNKEL (reference sequence). CDR3 sequence (DNA): TGTGCCAGCGGGACTAGCCCATATACAGATACGCAGTATTTT. Translating it yields CASGTSPYTDTQYF.

The chain combines TRBV5-1 with TRBJ2-7; no reliable D call. The V gene's germline CDR1 is SGHRS and CDR2 YFSETQ. The V gene lost 1 base and the J gene lost 2 bases, with 22 bases spanning the gap. The CDR3 length is 18 residues. CDR3 sequence: CASSLPSGARNCTYEQYV. CDR3 in DNA: TGCGCCAGCAGCTTGCCATCAGGCGCTCGAAATTGCACCTACGAGCAGTACGTC.

This clonotype was seen a few times. The V gene is TRBV20-1, the J gene TRBJ2-7; D is unresolved. This CDR3 region has 12 residues. V was clipped by 3 bases and J by 2 bases, with 8 bases between them. Germline CDR1 reads DFQATT; CDR2 reads SNEGSKA (reference sequence). CDR3 bases: TGCAGTGCTAGCCCCTACGCCTACGAGCAGTACTTC. Protein sequence: CSASPYAYEQYF.

This clonotype occurred a few times. This chain links TRBV7-2 with TRBJ2-6; the D gene is possibly TRBD2 (6 bases). V was trimmed by 5 bases and J by 0 bases, leaving 17 bases between them. The CDR3 extends over 18 amino acids. Germline V gene sequence: CDR1 SGHTA, CDR2 FQGNSA. The CDR3 loop is CASSPRTISNSGANVLTF. Here the CDR3 DNA reads TGTGCCAGCAGCCCGCGGACTATTTCAAACTCTGGGGCCAACGTCCTGACTTTC.

This clonotype appeared a few times. The V gene is TRBV12-3 or TRBV12-4, the J gene TRBJ2-1; 9 bases line up with TRBD1. There are 14 residues in the CDR3. V shed 7 bases, J shed 7 bases, and the junction held 8 bases outside the gene matches. The CDR3 reads CASTRTGDGNEQFF. The CDR3 nucleotides are TGTGCCAGCACCAGGACAGGGGATGGGAATGAGCAGTTCTTC.